This T cell receptor (beta chain) was sequenced in a study of blood T cells in healthy people across ages. This CDR3 has 14 residues. Germline V CDR1 and CDR2: MNHEY, SVGEGT. Trimming removed 4 bases from V and 9 bases from J; junction bases left unmatched: 7. Primed by a sample-barcoded 5' primer and a J-beta primer mix, a second PCR proceeded for about 7 to 12 cycles. TCRdb recomputed calls from the 5' RACE reads with MiXCR, one row per CDR3 protein. The sample contains 1.5 million to 2 million distinct CDR3 sequences, approximately 30% of which appear only once. The receptor was derived from a woman in her twenties or thirties in good health. The rearrangement uses TRBV6-2 or TRBV6-3 and TRBJ2-1, with 9 bases that match TRBD2. The specimen sequenced was blood. The CDR3 is CASSWTGLASEQFF. CDR3 DNA: TGTGCCAGCAGTTGGACAGGACTAGCGAGTGAGCAGTTCTTC.